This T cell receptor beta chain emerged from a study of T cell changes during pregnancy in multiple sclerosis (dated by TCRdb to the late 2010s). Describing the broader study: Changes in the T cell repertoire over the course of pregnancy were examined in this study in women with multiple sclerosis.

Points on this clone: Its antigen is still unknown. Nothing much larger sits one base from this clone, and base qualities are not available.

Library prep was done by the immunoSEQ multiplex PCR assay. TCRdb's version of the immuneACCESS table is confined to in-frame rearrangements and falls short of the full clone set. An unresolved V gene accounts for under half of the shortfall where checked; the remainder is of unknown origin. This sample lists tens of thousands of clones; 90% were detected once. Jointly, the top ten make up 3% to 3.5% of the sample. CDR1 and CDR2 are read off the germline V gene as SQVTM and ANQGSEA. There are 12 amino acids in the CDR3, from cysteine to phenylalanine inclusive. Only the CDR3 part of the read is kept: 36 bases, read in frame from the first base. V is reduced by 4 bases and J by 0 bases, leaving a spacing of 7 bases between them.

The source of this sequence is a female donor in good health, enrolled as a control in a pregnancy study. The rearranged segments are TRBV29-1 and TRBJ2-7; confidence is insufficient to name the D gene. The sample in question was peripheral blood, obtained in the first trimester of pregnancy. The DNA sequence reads TGCAGCGTTGTTCCCAGCTCCTACGAGCAGTACTTC. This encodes CSVVPSSYEQYF.